The source of this T cell receptor (beta chain) is a study of metastatic and nonmetastatic thyroid tumors. General study points: It was reported that TCR beta diversity was significantly higher in malignant thyroid tumors than benign nodules, in blood and tumor.

The CDR3 runs 18 residues. The V gene end was trimmed by 4 bases and the J gene end by 3 bases; junction bases not matched to a gene: 17. The germline V gene encodes CDR1 SGHTA and CDR2 FQGNSA. This clone was seen at least ten times. Its specificity is not known. No treatment had been given to any patient before thyroid surgery. Study processing details: To classify distant metastasis in papillary thyroid cancer, a model was built from CDR3 differences across clinicopathological groups. TCRdb re-called clones via MiXCR from the PCR reads. Here the V and J calls rest on TCRdb's processing, not on the authors' analysis. Of some 23,000 clones in the sample, over 20% were seen once.

The origin of this receptor is a female donor with papillary thyroid cancer or a benign thyroid nodule (not recorded which). Some clones in this sample may be carry-over from other donors' samples. This chain joins TRBV7-2 and TRBJ2-7; the match to TRBD2 covers 8 bases. The material sequenced was blood. This CDR3 is CASSWMTSDLSDRYEQYF. CDR3 DNA sequence: TGTGCCAGCAGCTGGATGACTAGCGACCTAAGCGACCGCTACGAGCAGTACTTC.